These 18 T cell receptor beta chains originate from one sample sequenced in a study of early T cells in non-severe SARS-CoV-2 infection. In TCRdb, the 5' RACE reads were re-called with MiXCR into one record per CDR3 protein. The sample holds about 70,000 distinct CDR3 sequences, roughly 4.5% seen once. This specimen consisted of whole blood, obtained at baseline. Receptor source: an adult who was a healthcare worker with PCR-confirmed SARS-CoV-2 infection or an uninfected control (not recorded which). The donor label of this sample is uncertain.

This clonotype was observed at least ten times. V usage is TRBV29-1 and J usage is TRBJ2-3; tentative D call: TRBD1 (6 bases). The germline gives CDR1 SQVTM, CDR2 ANQGSEA. This CDR3 spans 14 amino acids. The V gene lost 0 bases and the J gene lost 4 bases, with 11 bases spanning the gap. In nucleotides, the CDR3 is TGCAGCGTTGAAGATCCGCAGGGGCCAGATACGCAGTATTTT. It is translated as CSVEDPQGPDTQYF.

This sequence joins TRBV6-2 or TRBV6-3 and TRBJ2-7; possible D gene TRBD2, 5 bases. V was pared by 6 bases and J by 1 base, with 19 bases between. The germline V gene has CDR1 MNHEY and CDR2 SVGEGT. CDR3 length equals 16 residues. The CDR3 here is CASSPSFAGGSYEQYF. CDR3 in DNA: TGTGCCAGCAGCCCGAGTTTCGCGGGCGGTTCCTACGAGCAGTACTTC.

This clonotype was counted between two and nine times. The rearrangement joins TRBV20-1 to TRBJ2-7; D is tentatively TRBD1 or TRBD2 (5 bases each). The germline CDR1 and CDR2 sequences are DFQATT and SNEGSKA (reference sequence). V was pared by 7 bases and J by 3 bases, with 13 bases between. The CDR3 length is 12 residues. For the CDR3, the DNA is TGCAGTGTAGGGACCGCGGGCTACGAGCAGTACTTC. Translated: CSVGTAGYEQYF.

The chain has TRBV9 and TRBJ1-1; a weak D match, TRBD1 (5 bases). V lost 3 bases to trimming and J lost 3 bases, with 9 bases between them. Germline-derived CDR1 and CDR2 are SGDLS and YYNGEE. The CDR3 runs 13 residues. The CDR3 DNA reads as TGTGCCAGCAGCGCCCGCAGGGACACTGAAGCTTTCTTT. This codes for CASSARRDTEAFF.

This clonotype was counted between two and nine times. The chain recombines TRBV12-3 or TRBV12-4 with TRBJ1-1; D is possibly TRBD1 (5 bases). There are 16 residues in the CDR3. Deletions cut 6 bases from V and 11 bases from J, with 28 bases between. The CDR3 bases are TGTGCCAGCAGACCCCCCGGGACGGACCTTCGCATGTTGGCTTTCTTT. Translated, it gives CASRPPGTDLRMLAFF.

J is TRBJ1-6 and V is TRBV20-1; 7 bases agree with TRBD1. After removal of 0 bases from V and 8 bases from J, the junction contained 10 bases not matched to a gene. Germline V gene lookup returns CDR1 DFQATT and CDR2 SNEGSKA (reference sequence). This CDR3 region has 16 residues. CDR3: CSAREARRDSDSPLHF. CDR3 sequence (DNA): TGCAGTGCTAGAGAAGCCCGCCGGGACAGCGATTCACCCCTCCACTTT.

This clonotype was recorded at least ten times. V gene TRBV6-5 combines with J gene TRBJ2-7; 10 bases map to TRBD2. V trimming: 4 bases; J trimming: 4 bases; junction bases outside the gene matches: 10. The CDR3 extends over 16 amino acids. Germline CDR1 and CDR2: MNHEY and SVGAGI. This CDR3 is CASSSPTTSGEYEQYF. The CDR3, as DNA: TGTGCCAGCAGTTCCCCTACCACTAGCGGGGAGTACGAGCAGTACTTC.

This clonotype was counted at least ten times. V is TRBV11-2 and J is TRBJ2-5; D is perhaps TRBD1 (7 bases). Germline lookup yields CDR1 SGHAT and CDR2 FQNNGV. The CDR3 length is 15 residues. V lost 5 bases to trimming and J lost 4 bases, with 17 bases between them. The CDR3 nucleotides read TGTGCCAGCAGCCAGCAGGGGGGAGGTCGAGAGACCCAGTACTTC. Protein sequence: CASSQQGGGRETQYF.

The rearrangement uses TRBV28 and TRBJ2-3, with 9 nucleotides matching TRBD2. The CDR3 has 16 amino acids. J gave up 4 bases and V 5 bases, and 10 bases lay outside the gene matches. The germline gives CDR1 MDHEN, CDR2 SYDVKM. This chain's CDR3 is CASSPPGGGAPDTQYF. The CDR3 DNA follows: TGTGCCAGCAGTCCCCCGGGCGGGGGGGCCCCAGATACGCAGTATTTT.

In DNA form, the CDR3 reads TGTGCCAGCAGCGGGACAGGGACCACTGGGGCCAACGTCCTGACTTTC. Translating it yields CASSGTGTTGANVLTF. J is TRBJ2-6 and V is TRBV2, with 9 bases matching TRBD1. After removal of 6 bases from V and 2 bases from J, the junction contained 5 bases not matched to a gene. The CDR3 is made up of 16 amino acids. Per germline, CDR1 SNHLY and CDR2 FYNNEI.

This chain joins TRBV6-2 or TRBV6-3 and TRBJ1-2, with D maybe TRBD1 (6 bases). Trimming shortened V by 0 bases and J by 4 bases, and 18 bases separated the two germline ends. The CDR3 is made up of 17 amino acids. The germline CDR1 and CDR2 sequences are MNHEY and SVGEGT. CDR3 sequence: CASSYSSRGNIGYGYTF. In DNA, the CDR3 is TGTGCCAGCAGTTACTCGAGTAGGGGGAACATCGGCTATGGCTACACCTTC.

This clonotype has ten or more counts. The rearrangement joins TRBV11-2 to TRBJ2-1, with D uncertain. The CDR3 consists of 12 residues. Looked up from germline, CDR1 is SGHAT and CDR2 is FQNNGV. Trimming took off 2 bases at V and 5 bases at J, with 4 bases between the two ends. CDR3 in DNA: TGTGCCAGCAGCTTACTGAACAATGAGCAGTTCTTC. It codes for CASSLLNNEQFF.

The chain joins TRBV15 to TRBJ1-3; D is unresolved. Looked up from germline, CDR1 is LNHNV and CDR2 is YYDKDF (reference sequence). Trimming left V 4 bases short and J 1 base short, with 17 bases between. CDR3 size: 17 residues. CDR3 loop: CATSTPGYLLSGNTIYF. As DNA, the CDR3 is TGTGCCACCAGCACTCCGGGATACCTCCTATCTGGAAACACCATATATTTT. The full variable domain, completed using reference TRBV15 and TRBJ1-3, is DAMVIQNPRYQVTQFGKPVTLSCSQTLNHNVMYWYQQKSSQAPKLLFHYYDKDFNNEADTPDNFQSRRPNTSFCFLDIRSPGLGDTAMYLCATSTPGYLLSGNTIYFGEGSWLTVV.

This clonotype has a handful of counts. The V and J genes are TRBV5-4 and TRBJ2-7; D may match TRBD1 or TRBD2 (5 bases each). CDR1 is SGHNT and CDR2 is YYREEE in the germline V gene (reference sequence). The CDR3 runs to 14 residues. Trimming pared 2 bases from V and 4 bases from J, leaving 13 bases between. The CDR3 here is CASSFSVREYEQYF. CDR3 coding DNA: TGTGCCAGCAGCTTCTCAGTCAGGGAGTACGAGCAGTACTTC.

This clonotype was seen many times. The V gene is TRBV7-9, the J gene TRBJ2-3, with D unclear. V shed 2 bases and J shed 8 bases, with 11 bases lying between them. The germline CDR1 and CDR2 sequences are SEHNR and FQNEAQ (reference sequence). The CDR3 has 13 residues. In DNA form, the CDR3 reads TGTGCCAGCAGCTTATGGAGCGAAGGTACGCAGTATTTT. Protein sequence: CASSLWSEGTQYF.

The chain uses TRBV7-9 and TRBJ2-4; D unclear. Germline assignment: CDR1 SEHNR and CDR2 FQNEAQ (reference sequence). The CDR3 loop spans 12 amino acids. The ends were cut back, 6 bases at V and 5 bases at J, with 8 bases in the middle. CDR3 DNA sequence: TGTGCCAGCAGTAACCCTCAAAACATTCAGTACTTC. Translation gives CASSNPQNIQYF.

This rearrangement joins TRBV4-2 to TRBJ2-3, with TRBD2 matching over 8 bases. The CDR3 has 14 amino acids. V lost 0 bases, J lost 5 bases, and 1 base stayed unmatched. Per the germline V gene, CDR1 is LGHNA and CDR2 is YNFKEQ. The CDR3 DNA reads as TGTGCCAGCAGCCAAGATCTAGCGGGAGATACGCAGTATTTT. As protein: CASSQDLAGDTQYF.

This clonotype was found many times. The gene calls are TRBV7-2 and TRBJ2-4; TRBD2 matches at 13 bases. The CDR3 extends over 21 amino acids. Germline assignment: CDR1 SGHTA and CDR2 FQGNSA. Germline trimming cut 2 bases from V and 0 bases from J; bases unmatched to any gene: 13. The CDR3 reads CASSLIGTGTSGALAKNIQYF. DNA for the CDR3: TGTGCCAGCAGCTTAATAGGGACCGGGACTAGCGGGGCTCTAGCCAAAAACATTCAGTACTTC.